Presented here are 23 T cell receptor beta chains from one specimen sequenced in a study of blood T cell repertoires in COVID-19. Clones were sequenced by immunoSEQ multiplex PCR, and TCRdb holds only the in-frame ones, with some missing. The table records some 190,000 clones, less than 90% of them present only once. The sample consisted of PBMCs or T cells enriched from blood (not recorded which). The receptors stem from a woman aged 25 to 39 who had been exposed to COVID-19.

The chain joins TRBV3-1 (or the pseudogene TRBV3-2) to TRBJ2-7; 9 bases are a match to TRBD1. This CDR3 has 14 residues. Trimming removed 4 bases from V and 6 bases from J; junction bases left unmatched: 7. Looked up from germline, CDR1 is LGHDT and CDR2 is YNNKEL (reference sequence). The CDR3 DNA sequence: TGTGCCAGCAGCCGAGGGGACAGGGTGGGCGAGCAGTACTTC. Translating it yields CASSRGDRVGEQYF.

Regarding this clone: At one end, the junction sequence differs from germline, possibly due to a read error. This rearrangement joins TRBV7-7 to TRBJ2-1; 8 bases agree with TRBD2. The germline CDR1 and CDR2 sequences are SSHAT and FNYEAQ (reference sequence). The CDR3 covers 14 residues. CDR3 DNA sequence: TGTGCTAGCAGCTTAACCCCGGGAGGGAATGAGCAGTTCTTC. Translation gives CASSLTPGGNEQFF. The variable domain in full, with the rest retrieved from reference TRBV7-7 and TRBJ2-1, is GAGVSQSPRYKVTKRGQDVTLRCDPISSHATLYWYQQALGQGPEFLTYFNYEAQPDKSGLPSDRFSAERPEGSISTLTIQRTEQRDSAMYRCASSLTPGGNEQFFGPGTRLTVL.

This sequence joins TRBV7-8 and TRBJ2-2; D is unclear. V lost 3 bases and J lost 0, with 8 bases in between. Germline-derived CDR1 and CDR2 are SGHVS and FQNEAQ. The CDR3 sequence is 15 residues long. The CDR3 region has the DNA TGTGCCAGCAGCTTCGTTCAGGCGAACACCGGGGAGCTGTTTTTT. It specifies CASSFVQANTGELFF.

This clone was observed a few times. The CDR3 protein is CASSSSTGRPSEAFF. In DNA form, the CDR3 reads TGCGCCAGCAGCTCTTCGACAGGGCGGCCCTCTGAAGCTTTCTTT. The chain has TRBV5-1 and TRBJ1-1; the match to TRBD1 covers 7 bases. The CDR3 consists of 15 residues. With 3 bases clipped from V and 6 bases from J, the junction kept 11 bases outside the gene matches. Germline CDR1 reads SGHRS; CDR2 reads YFSETQ.

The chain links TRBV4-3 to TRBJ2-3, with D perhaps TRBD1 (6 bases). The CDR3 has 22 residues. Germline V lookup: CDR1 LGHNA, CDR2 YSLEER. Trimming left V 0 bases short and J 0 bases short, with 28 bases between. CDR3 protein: CASSQDLLDFSEGTLSTDTQYF. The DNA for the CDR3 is TGCGCCAGCAGCCAAGATTTGTTGGATTTTTCGGAAGGGACACTTAGCACAGATACGCAGTATTTT.

CDR3 coding DNA: TGTGCCAGTAGTGGGAGTACTAGCGGGGACCTTACGAACACCGGGGAGCTGTTTTTT. Translation gives CASSGSTSGDLTNTGELFF. The chain has TRBV19 and TRBJ2-2; 10 bases are shared with TRBD2. J was trimmed by 0 bases and V by 5 bases; bases with no gene match: 12. Germline loops: CDR1 LNHDA, CDR2 SQIVND (reference sequence). The CDR3 contains 19 residues.

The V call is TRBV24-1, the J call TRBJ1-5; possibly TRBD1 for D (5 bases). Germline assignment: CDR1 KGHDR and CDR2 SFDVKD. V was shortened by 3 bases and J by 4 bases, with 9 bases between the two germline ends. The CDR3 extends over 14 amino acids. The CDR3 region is CATSDGAANQPQHF. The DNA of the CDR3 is TGTGCCACCAGTGATGGGGCAGCAAATCAGCCCCAGCATTTT.

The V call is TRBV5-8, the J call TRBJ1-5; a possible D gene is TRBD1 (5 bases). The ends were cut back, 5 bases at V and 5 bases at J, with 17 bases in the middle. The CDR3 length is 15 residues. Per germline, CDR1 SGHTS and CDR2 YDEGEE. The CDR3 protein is CASSLGGFGHQPQHF. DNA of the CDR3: TGTGCCAGCAGTCTGGGGGGTTTTGGACATCAGCCCCAGCATTTT.

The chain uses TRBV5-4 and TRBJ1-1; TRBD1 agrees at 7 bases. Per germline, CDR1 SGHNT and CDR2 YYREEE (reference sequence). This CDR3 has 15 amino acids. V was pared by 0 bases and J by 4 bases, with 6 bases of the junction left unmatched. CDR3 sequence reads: CASSLAVGGGTEAFF. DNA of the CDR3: TGTGCCAGCAGCTTGGCGGTAGGGGGCGGCACTGAAGCTTTCTTT.

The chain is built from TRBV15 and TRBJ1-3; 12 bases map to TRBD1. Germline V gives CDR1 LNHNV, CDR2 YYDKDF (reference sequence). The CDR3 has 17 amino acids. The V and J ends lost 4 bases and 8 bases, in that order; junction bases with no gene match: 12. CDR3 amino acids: CATSNKRDRGRRDTIYF. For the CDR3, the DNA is TGTGCCACCAGCAATAAAAGGGACAGGGGGCGTAGGGACACCATATATTTT.

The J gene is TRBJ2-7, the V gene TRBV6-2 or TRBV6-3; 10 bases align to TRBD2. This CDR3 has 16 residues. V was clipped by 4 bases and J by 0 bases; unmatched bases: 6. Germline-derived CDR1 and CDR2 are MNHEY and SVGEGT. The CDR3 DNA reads TGTGCCAGCAGTTCAAATAGCGGGGGGTCCTCCTACGAGCAGTACTTC. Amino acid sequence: CASSSNSGGSSYEQYF.

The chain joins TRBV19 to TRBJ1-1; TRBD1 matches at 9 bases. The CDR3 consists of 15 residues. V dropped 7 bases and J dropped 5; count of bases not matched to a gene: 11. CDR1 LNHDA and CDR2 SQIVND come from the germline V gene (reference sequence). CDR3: CASISFDRGETEAFF. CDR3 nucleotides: TGTGCCAGTATCTCCTTCGACAGGGGGGAAACTGAAGCTTTCTTT.

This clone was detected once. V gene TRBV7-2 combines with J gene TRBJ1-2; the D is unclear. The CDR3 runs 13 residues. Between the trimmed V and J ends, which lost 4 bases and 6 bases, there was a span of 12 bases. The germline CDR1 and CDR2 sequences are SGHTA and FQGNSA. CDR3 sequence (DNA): TGTGCCAGCAGCTGGAGAATCCTCGATGGCTACACCTTC. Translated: CASSWRILDGYTF.

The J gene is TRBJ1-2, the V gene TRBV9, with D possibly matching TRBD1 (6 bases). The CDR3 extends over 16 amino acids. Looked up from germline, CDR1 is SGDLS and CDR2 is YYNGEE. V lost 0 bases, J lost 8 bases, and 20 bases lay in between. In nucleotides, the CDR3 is TGTGCCAGCAGCGTAGTTGCAGGGGATCGGCTTTACGGCTACACCTTC. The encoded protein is CASSVVAGDRLYGYTF.

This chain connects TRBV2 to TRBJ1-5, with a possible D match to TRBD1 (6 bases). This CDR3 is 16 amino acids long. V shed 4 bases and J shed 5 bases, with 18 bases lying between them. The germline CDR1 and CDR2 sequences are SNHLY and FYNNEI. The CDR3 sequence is CASSVVGQGPDQPQHF. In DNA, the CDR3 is TGTGCCAGCAGTGTGGTGGGCCAGGGGCCGGATCAGCCCCAGCATTTT.

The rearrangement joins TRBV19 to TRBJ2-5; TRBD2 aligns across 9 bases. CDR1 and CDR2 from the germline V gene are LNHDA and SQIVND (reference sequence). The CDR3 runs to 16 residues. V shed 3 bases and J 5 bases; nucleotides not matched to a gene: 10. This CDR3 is CASSIGVAGVSETQYF. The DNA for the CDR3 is TGTGCCAGTAGTATTGGAGTAGCGGGGGTTAGTGAGACCCAGTACTTC. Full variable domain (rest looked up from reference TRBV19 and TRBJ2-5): DGGITQSPKYLFRKEGQNVTLSCEQNLNHDAMYWYRQDPGQGLRLIYYSQIVNDFQKGDIAEGYSVSREKKESFPLTVTSAQKNPTAFYLCASSIGVAGVSETQYFGPGTRLLVL.

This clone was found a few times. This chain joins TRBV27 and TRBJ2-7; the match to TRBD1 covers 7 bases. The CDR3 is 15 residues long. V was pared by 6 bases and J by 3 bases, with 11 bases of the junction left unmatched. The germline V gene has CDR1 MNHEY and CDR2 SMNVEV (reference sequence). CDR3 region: CASRPSQGFLYEQYF. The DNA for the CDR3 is TGTGCCAGCAGACCCTCACAGGGGTTTCTCTACGAGCAGTACTTC.

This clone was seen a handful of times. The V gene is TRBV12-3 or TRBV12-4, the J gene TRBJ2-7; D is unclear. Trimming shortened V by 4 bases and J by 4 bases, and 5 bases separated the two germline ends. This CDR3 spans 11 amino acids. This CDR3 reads CASSSGYEQYF. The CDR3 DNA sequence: TGTGCCAGCAGTTCAGGTTACGAGCAGTACTTC.

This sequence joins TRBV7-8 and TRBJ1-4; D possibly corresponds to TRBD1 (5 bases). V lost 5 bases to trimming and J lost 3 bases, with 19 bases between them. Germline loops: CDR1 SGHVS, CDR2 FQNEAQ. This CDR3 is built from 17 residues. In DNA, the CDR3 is TGTGCCAGCAGCCCCCTGGGGGGGGGAATTCCTAATGAAAAACTGTTTTTT. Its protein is CASSPLGGGIPNEKLFF.

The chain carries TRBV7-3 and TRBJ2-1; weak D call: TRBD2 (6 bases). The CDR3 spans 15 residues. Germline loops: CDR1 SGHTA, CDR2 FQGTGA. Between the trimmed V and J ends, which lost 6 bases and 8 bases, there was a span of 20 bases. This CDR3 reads CASRITGGGSDEQFF. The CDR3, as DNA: TGTGCCAGCAGGATTACTGGTGGGGGGTCCGATGAGCAGTTCTTC.

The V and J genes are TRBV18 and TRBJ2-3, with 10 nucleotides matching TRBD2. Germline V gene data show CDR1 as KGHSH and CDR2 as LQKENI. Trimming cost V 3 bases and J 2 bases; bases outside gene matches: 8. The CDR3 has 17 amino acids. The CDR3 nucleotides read TGTGCCAGCTCACCCCCAATAGCGGGGGGCACCACAGATACGCAGTATTTT. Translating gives CASSPPIAGGTTDTQYF.

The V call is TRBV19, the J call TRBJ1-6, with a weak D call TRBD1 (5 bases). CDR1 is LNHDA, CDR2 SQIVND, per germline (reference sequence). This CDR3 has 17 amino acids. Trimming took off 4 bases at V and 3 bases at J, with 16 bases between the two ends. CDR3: CASSTGDQDYYNSPLHF. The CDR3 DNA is TGTGCCAGTAGTACGGGGGATCAGGACTACTATAATTCACCCCTCCACTTT.

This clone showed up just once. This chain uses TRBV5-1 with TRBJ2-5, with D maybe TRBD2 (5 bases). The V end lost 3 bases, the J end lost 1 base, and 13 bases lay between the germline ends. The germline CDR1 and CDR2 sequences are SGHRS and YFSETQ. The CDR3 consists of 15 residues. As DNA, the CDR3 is TGCGCCAGCAGCTCCCTAGCCCCATCCCAAGAGACCCAGTACTTC. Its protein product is CASSSLAPSQETQYF.